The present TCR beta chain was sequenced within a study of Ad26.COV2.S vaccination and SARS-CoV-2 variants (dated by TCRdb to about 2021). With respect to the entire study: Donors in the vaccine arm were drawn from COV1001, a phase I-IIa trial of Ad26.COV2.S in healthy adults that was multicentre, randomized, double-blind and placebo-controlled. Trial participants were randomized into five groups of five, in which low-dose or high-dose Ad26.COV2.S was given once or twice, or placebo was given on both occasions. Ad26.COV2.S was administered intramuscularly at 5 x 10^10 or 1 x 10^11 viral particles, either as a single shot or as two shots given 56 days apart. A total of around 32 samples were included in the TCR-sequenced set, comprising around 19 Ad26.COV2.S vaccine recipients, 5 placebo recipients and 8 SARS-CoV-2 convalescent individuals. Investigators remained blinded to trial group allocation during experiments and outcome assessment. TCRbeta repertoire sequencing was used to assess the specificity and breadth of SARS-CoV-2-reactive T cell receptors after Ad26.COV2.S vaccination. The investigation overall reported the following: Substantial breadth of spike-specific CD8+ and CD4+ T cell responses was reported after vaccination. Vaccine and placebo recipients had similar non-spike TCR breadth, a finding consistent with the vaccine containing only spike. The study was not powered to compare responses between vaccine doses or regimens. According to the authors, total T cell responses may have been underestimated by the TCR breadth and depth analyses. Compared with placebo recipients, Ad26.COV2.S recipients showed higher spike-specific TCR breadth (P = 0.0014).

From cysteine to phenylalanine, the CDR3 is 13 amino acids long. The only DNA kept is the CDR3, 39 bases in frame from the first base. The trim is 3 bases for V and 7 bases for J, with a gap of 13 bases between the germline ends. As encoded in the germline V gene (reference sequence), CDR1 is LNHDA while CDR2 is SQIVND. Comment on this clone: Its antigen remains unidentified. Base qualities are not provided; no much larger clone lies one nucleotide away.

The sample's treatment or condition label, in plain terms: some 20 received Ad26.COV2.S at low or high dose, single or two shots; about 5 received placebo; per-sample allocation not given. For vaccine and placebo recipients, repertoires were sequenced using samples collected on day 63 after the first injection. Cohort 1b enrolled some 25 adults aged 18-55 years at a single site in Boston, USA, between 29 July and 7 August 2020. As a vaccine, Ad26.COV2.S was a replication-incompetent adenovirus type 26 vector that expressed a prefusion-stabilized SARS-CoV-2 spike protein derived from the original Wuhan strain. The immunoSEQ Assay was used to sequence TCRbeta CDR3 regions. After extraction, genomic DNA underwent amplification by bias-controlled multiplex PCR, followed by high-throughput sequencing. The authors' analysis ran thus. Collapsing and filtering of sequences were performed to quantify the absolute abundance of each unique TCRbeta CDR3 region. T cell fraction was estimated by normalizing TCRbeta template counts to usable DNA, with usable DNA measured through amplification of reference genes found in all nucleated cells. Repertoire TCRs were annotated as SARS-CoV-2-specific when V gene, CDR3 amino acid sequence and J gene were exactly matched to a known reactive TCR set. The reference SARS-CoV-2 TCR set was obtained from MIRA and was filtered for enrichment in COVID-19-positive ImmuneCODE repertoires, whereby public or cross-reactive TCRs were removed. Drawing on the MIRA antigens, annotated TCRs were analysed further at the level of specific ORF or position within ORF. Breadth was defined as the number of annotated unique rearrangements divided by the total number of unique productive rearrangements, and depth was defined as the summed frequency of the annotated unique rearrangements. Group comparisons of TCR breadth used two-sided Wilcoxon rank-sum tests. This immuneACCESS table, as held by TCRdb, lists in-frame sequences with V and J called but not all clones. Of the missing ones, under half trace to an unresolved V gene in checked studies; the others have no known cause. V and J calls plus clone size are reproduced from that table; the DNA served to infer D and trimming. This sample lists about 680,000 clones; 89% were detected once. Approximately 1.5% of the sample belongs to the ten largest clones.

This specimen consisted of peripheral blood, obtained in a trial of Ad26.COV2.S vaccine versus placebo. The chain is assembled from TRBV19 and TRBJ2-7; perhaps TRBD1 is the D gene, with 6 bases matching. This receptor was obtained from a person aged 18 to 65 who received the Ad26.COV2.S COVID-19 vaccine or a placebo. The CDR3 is CASSILGAKEQYF. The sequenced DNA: TGTGCCAGTAGTATCTTGGGGGCGAAAGAGCAGTACTTC.